These T cell receptor beta chains were read from a single sample in a study of cytomegalovirus exposure and HLA in healthy donors. Sequencing was performed with immunoSEQ multiplex PCR; in TCRdb, only in-frame clones are kept and a portion is missing. This sample has about 130,000 clones; 75% to 90% occur once, and the top ten carry 5.5% to 7%. The sample was PBMCs. These receptors originate from a woman aged 40 to 50 in good health and CMV-seropositive. The CDR3 runs from the conserved cysteine through the conserved F or W. D genes are given only for firm matches. Rows give clone size only sometimes, using once, few, many, or a class for an expanded clone.

CDR3 length,V gene,D gene,clone size,J gene,CDR3 DNA,CDR3 protein
13,TRBV6-5,NA,NA,TRBJ1-1,TGTGCCAGCAGCGAAACAACCAACACTGAAGCTTTCTTT,CASSETTNTEAFF
15,TRBV2,NA,NA,TRBJ1-4,TGTGCCAGCAGGAGAACAGGCGAAACTAATGAAAAACTGTTTTTT,CASRRTGETNEKLFF
14,TRBV13,NA,NA,TRBJ2-3,TGTGCCAGCAGCTTTCGGCAGGGTCCAGATACGCAGTATTTT,CASSFRQGPDTQYF
15,TRBV7-9,NA,few,TRBJ2-1,TGTGCCAGCAGCCCCATGGGGGGGGGCCTGGATGAGCAGTTCTTC,CASSPMGGGLDEQFF
14,TRBV9,NA,NA,TRBJ1-1,TGTGCCAGCAGCCTTGGACAAGACAACACTGAAGCTTTCTTT,CASSLGQDNTEAFF
13,TRBV7-2,NA,NA,TRBJ2-2,TGTGCCAGCAGCCCAATCAGGTCCGGGGAGCTGTTTTTT,CASSPIRSGELFF
15,TRBV2,TRBD2,NA,TRBJ2-3,TGTGCCAGCAGTAAACGGGGGGACCAAACAGATACGCAGTATTTT,CASSKRGDQTDTQYF
14,TRBV27,NA,NA,TRBJ2-7,TGTGCCAGCAGTCCCCTTGCGGGCGACGACGAGCAGTACTTC,CASSPLAGDDEQYF
15,TRBV4-2,TRBD1,NA,TRBJ2-7,TGTGCCAGCAGCCCCACGGACAGGGGGGGATACGAGCAGTACTTC,CASSPTDRGGYEQYF
18,TRBV7-3,TRBD2,NA,TRBJ2-5,TGTGCCAGCAGTCCGGGACTAGCGGGAGGGTTAGGGGCAGAGACCCAGTACTTC,CASSPGLAGGLGAETQYF
15,TRBV27,NA,NA,TRBJ1-5,TGTGCCAGCGAACCCAAACCTCCCCTCTACCAGCCCCAGCATTTT,CASEPKPPLYQPQHF
16,TRBV13,TRBD1,NA,TRBJ1-1,TGTGCCAGCAGCTTAGTATTCGGGACAGGAGATACTGAAGCTTTCTTT,CASSLVFGTGDTEAFF
17,TRBV4-3,TRBD2,NA,TRBJ2-1,TGCGCCAGCAGCCAAGGTATAGCGGGAGCGGGCAGCTATGAGCAGTTCTTC,CASSQGIAGAGSYEQFF
13,TRBV27,NA,NA,TRBJ1-5,TGTGCCAGCAGTTTCAGGGGCAATCAGCCCCAGCATTTT,CASSFRGNQPQHF
13,TRBV2,NA,NA,TRBJ1-2,TGTGCCAGCAGTGAATACGGGGGCTATGGCTACACCTTC,CASSEYGGYGYTF
15,TRBV7-9,NA,NA,TRBJ2-1,TGTGCCAGCAGGGGCTTAGCGGTGGGGTACAATGAGCAGTTCTTC,CASRGLAVGYNEQFF
14,TRBV19,NA,once,TRBJ1-1,TGTGCCAGCACCCTCCACAACAACAGGGTTGAAGCTTTCTTT,CASTLHNNRVEAFF
15,TRBV5-1,NA,NA,TRBJ1-1,TGCGCCAGCAGCTTTCACATGGACATGAACACTGAAGCTTTCTTT,CASSFHMDMNTEAFF
11,TRBV4-2,NA,few,TRBJ1-1,TGTGCCAGCAGCCAAGCGTCAGATGCTTTCTTT,CASSQASDAFF
14,TRBV6-6,TRBD1,few,TRBJ2-7,TGTGCCAGCAGTTCCCAGGGACAGAGCTACGAGCAGTACTTC,CASSSQGQSYEQYF
19,TRBV15,TRBD1,NA,TRBJ1-4,TGTGCCACCAGCAGAGATAGGGACAGGGAGTATGGGCCTAATGAAAAACTGTTTTTT,CATSRDRDREYGPNEKLFF
16,TRBV28,TRBD2,NA,TRBJ2-7,TGTGCCAGCAGTTTACTGGTAGCGGGAGTTTCCTACGAGCAGTACTTC,CASSLLVAGVSYEQYF
15,TRBV6-5,TRBD2,few,TRBJ2-7,TGTGCCAGCAGTTACTCGTCCAGCGGGAGGAGTGAGCAGTACTTC,CASSYSSSGRSEQYF
13,TRBV18,NA,NA,TRBJ2-7,TGTGCCAGCTCCCCAGGAGCAAACTACGAGCAGTACTTC,CASSPGANYEQYF
16,TRBV30,NA,NA,TRBJ2-1,TGTGCCTGGAGTCTTCCCGCCAGGGTCTCCTACAATGAGCAGTTCTTC,CAWSLPARVSYNEQFF
15,TRBV5-1,TRBD2,NA,TRBJ2-1,TGCGCCAGCAGCTTGGCGCTAGCGGGGAACAATGAGCAGTTCTTC,CASSLALAGNNEQFF
17,TRBV15,TRBD2,NA,TRBJ2-5,TGTGCCACCAGCGGAGGAATGGGGACTAGCGGGGATGAGACCCAGTACTTC,CATSGGMGTSGDETQYF
16,TRBV5-1,TRBD2,few,TRBJ2-3,TGCGCCAGCAGCTTGGGACTAGCGGGGGAAACAGATACGCAGTATTTT,CASSLGLAGETDTQYF
14,TRBV5-1,NA,NA,TRBJ1-1,TGCGCCAGCAGGATTGCGGACATGAACACTGAAGCTTTCTTT,CASRIADMNTEAFF
16,TRBV10-2,NA,NA,TRBJ2-1,TGCGCCAGCAGTGGGTTTGGGGGCGTCGCCTACAATGAGCAGTTCTTC,CASSGFGGVAYNEQFF
11,TRBV18,NA,NA,TRBJ2-7,TGTGCCAGCTCACGCCGGGACGAGCAGTACTTC,CASSRRDEQYF
14,TRBV9,TRBD1,NA,TRBJ2-1,TGTGCCAGCAGCCTCCGGGACAGGGGGGGTGAGCAGTTCTTC,CASSLRDRGGEQFF
16,TRBV5-1,NA,NA,TRBJ2-7,TGCGCCAGCAGCTTGACCCAACCTCAGGGTACGGGCGAGCAGTACTTC,CASSLTQPQGTGEQYF
15,TRBV9,NA,NA,TRBJ2-5,TGTGCCAGCAGCGTAGCGGCAGGGTATCAAGAGACCCAGTACTTC,CASSVAAGYQETQYF
16,TRBV5-1,TRBD1,NA,TRBJ2-5,TGCGCCAGCAGCTTTTCCGGGACAGGCATGCGGGAGACCCAGTACTTC,CASSFSGTGMRETQYF
19,TRBV4-1,TRBD2,NA,TRBJ2-3,TGCGCCAGCAGCCAAGATCTATGGACTAGCGGGAGGGCCGCAGATACGCAGTATTTT,CASSQDLWTSGRAADTQYF
17,TRBV19,TRBD1,NA,TRBJ2-7,TGTGCCAGTAGTACAAACCGAATCGGGACAGGAAGCTACGAGCAGTACTTC,CASSTNRIGTGSYEQYF
14,TRBV6-5,NA,NA,TRBJ2-7,TGTGCCAGCAGTTACGGTGCTCCGGCCTACGAGCAGTACTTC,CASSYGAPAYEQYF
15,TRBV7-2,NA,few,TRBJ2-3,TGTGCCAGCAGGGGAAGCGGGTTAGGCACAGATACGCAGTATTTT,CASRGSGLGTDTQYF
15,TRBV6-1,NA,NA,TRBJ1-2,TGTGCCAGCAGTGAACCTTCCAGAGGGCTACGATCCTACACCTTC,CASSEPSRGLRSYTF
15,TRBV6-4,NA,NA,TRBJ2-1,TGTGCCAGCAGTGAGAACGCAGGGTACCCAAATGAGCAGTTCTTC,CASSENAGYPNEQFF
14,TRBV7-9,TRBD1,NA,TRBJ1-2,TGTGCCAGCAGCATGGACAGGCCCGCGTATGGCTACACCTTC,CASSMDRPAYGYTF
11,TRBV30,NA,NA,TRBJ1-2,TGTGCCTGGAGGCAGATCTATGGCTACACCTTC,CAWRQIYGYTF
13,TRBV7-3,NA,NA,TRBJ1-1,TGTGCCAGCGGGGAGGGCGCGAACACTGAAGCTTTCTTT,CASGEGANTEAFF
15,TRBV19,NA,NA,TRBJ2-3,TGTGCCAGTAGTCCGCAGGGGATTCGTGAAGATACGCAGTATTTT,CASSPQGIREDTQYF
13,TRBV10-3,TRBD1,NA,TRBJ1-4,TGTGCCACTAACCGGGACAGGGACCACAAACTGTTTTTT,CATNRDRDHKLFF